The present TCR beta chain was sequenced within a study of CD8 T cells in ankylosing spondylitis. Overall study results and limits: Ankylosing spondylitis blood appeared to be characterized by a TCR beta motif of eight highly homologous variants. Certain motif variants had earlier been reported in reactive arthritis synovial fluid and blood. The authors reported significant enrichment of disease-linked clones in matched ankylosing spondylitis synovial fluid.

Comments on this clonotype: The antigen remains undetermined.

5'-RACE, quantitative and with molecular barcodes, yielded the TCR beta libraries. In TCRdb, the 5' RACE reads were re-called with MiXCR into one record per CDR3 protein. Of tens of thousands of distinct CDR3 sequences in the sample, roughly 9% are singletons; the top ten hold about 30%. This CDR3 has 15 residues. V lost 4 bases and J 3 bases, leaving 16 bases between the germline ends. Germline V gives CDR1 MNHEY, CDR2 SVGAGI. The chain links TRBV6-5 to TRBJ2-7, with D perhaps TRBD1 or TRBD2 (5 bases each). The TCR sequence derives from a male donor with ankylosing spondylitis. Sequencing was performed on blood, either unsorted or a sorted T cell fraction (not recorded which). The CDR3 loop is CASSSHGATDYEQYF. Written as DNA, the CDR3 is TGTGCCAGCAGTTCTCACGGGGCTACCGACTACGAGCAGTACTTC.